The 18 T cell receptor beta chains listed next were all sequenced from one sample in a study of shared clonotypes between healthy human individuals. This table comes from immunoSEQ multiplex PCR, and its TCRdb copy is limited to in-frame clones, with some not included. There are 980,000 or so clones in the sample; about three quarters occur only once, and around 1.5% lies in the top ten. The source material was memory CD4+ T cells sorted from blood. As for subset: CD45RA-negative fraction. These TCRs come from a young man in good health.

In regard to this clone: This same CDR3 is encoded by further DNA sequences in the sample. This chain links TRBV5-1 with TRBJ1-6; no clear D. V was pared by 0 bases and J by 7 bases, with 8 bases between. The CDR3 has 14 amino acids. Germline values: CDR1 SGHRS, CDR2 YFSETQ. Written as DNA, the CDR3 is TGCGCCAGCAGCTTGGAGGCTGGCAATTCACCCCTCCACTTT. It codes for CASSLEAGNSPLHF.

The CDR3 sequence is CASSSRVGSYEQYF. As DNA, the CDR3 is TGTGCCAGCAGCTCCCGAGTTGGCTCCTACGAGCAGTACTTC. The chain has TRBV9 and TRBJ2-7; no clear D. The CDR3 is 14 residues long. The V gene's germline CDR1 is SGDLS and CDR2 YYNGEE. V lost 4 bases and J 0 bases, leaving 11 bases between the germline ends. The full variable domain, rest sourced from reference TRBV9 and TRBJ2-7, is DSGVTQTPKHLITATGQRVTLRCSPRSGDLSVYWYQQSLDQGLQFLIQYYNGEERAKGNILERFSAQQFPDLHSELNLSSLELGDSALYFCASSSRVGSYEQYFGPGTRLTVT.

The CDR3 loop reads CASHSAEGDYEQYF. For the CDR3, the DNA is TGCGCCAGCCACTCGGCCGAGGGGGATTACGAGCAGTACTTC. The V gene is TRBV5-1, the J gene TRBJ2-5; tentatively, D is TRBD1 (6 bases). Gene TRBJ2-7 matches the end of the DNA better, so the J call may be wrong. Germline CDR1 SGHRS, CDR2 YFSETQ. This CDR3 spans 14 amino acids.

This clone appeared a few times. The CDR3 sequence is CASSVVQRGDTQYF. CDR3 sequence (DNA): TGTGCCAGCAGCGTAGTCCAAAGGGGAGATACGCAGTATTTT. The V and J genes are TRBV9 and TRBJ2-3; tentative D call: TRBD1 (5 bases). The germline V gene encodes CDR1 SGDLS and CDR2 YYNGEE. V lost 0 bases to trimming and J lost 5 bases, with 10 bases between them. This CDR3 is built from 14 residues.

The CDR3 coding sequence is TGTGCCAGTAGTCCGGGGACAGCTGGGGGCTACACCTTC. Amino acids: CASSPGTAGGYTF. V is TRBV19 and J is TRBJ1-2, with TRBD1 matching 7 bases. V gave up 5 bases and J gave up 8 bases; unmatched junction bases: 8. Germline V lookup: CDR1 LNHDA, CDR2 SQIVND (reference sequence). This CDR3 region has 13 residues.

Only a few counts were recorded for this clone. This sequence joins TRBV28 and TRBJ1-1; no clear D gene. There are 12 residues in the CDR3. The V end was cut by 3 bases, the J end by 2 bases, with 4 bases between. The germline V gene has CDR1 MDHEN and CDR2 SYDVKM. The CDR3 DNA follows: TGTGCCAGCAGTTTCGTAAACACTGAAGCTTTCTTT. This codes for CASSFVNTEAFF.

The V call is TRBV29-1, the J call TRBJ1-1; 7 bases map to TRBD1. CDR3 length: 11 residues. The trim removed 3 bases at V and 13 bases at J, leaving 8 bases unmatched. Germline-derived CDR1 and CDR2 are SQVTM and ANQGSEA. The DNA for the CDR3 is TGCAGCGTTGAGACCGGGACAGTCGTTTTCTTT. Translation gives CSVETGTVVFF.

The rearrangement uses TRBV2 and TRBJ2-2, with D perhaps TRBD2 (5 bases). The germline V gene has CDR1 SNHLY and CDR2 FYNNEI. Trimming took off 5 bases at V and 3 bases at J, with 7 bases between the two ends. There are 13 residues in the CDR3. CDR3 in DNA: TGTGCCAGCAGTTCGGGGTACACCGGGGAGCTGTTTTTT. It is translated as CASSSGYTGELFF.

This chain connects TRBV5-1 to TRBJ2-7; a possible D gene is TRBD2 (6 bases). The V gene's germline CDR1 is SGHRS and CDR2 YFSETQ. The V end was cut by 0 bases, the J end by 5 bases, with 9 bases between. The CDR3 totals 13 residues. The CDR3 sequence: CASSLAGGNEQYF. The CDR3 bases are TGCGCCAGCAGCTTGGCCGGAGGGAACGAGCAGTACTTC.

The V and J genes are TRBV11-2 and TRBJ2-1, with TRBD1 as a possible D gene (5 bases). Germline V gives CDR1 SGHAT, CDR2 FQNNGV. V was cut by 2 bases and J by 3 bases, with 14 bases left in between. The CDR3 has 16 residues. CDR3 residues: CASSLSSTAGYNEQFF. For the CDR3, the DNA is TGTGCCAGCAGCTTATCCTCGACAGCTGGCTACAATGAGCAGTTCTTC.

This chain links TRBV5-4 with TRBJ2-5; possible D gene TRBD2, 7 bases. Germline values: CDR1 SGHNT, CDR2 YYREEE (reference sequence). Trimming took 0 bases from V and 4 from J, leaving 10 bases between them. The CDR3 is 14 residues long. The CDR3: CASSLERGGETQYF. The DNA for the CDR3 is TGTGCCAGCAGCTTGGAAAGGGGGGGAGAGACCCAGTACTTC.

The rearrangement joins TRBV2 to TRBJ1-1; maybe TRBD1 (6 bases). The CDR3 runs to 15 residues. Looked up from germline, CDR1 is SNHLY and CDR2 is FYNNEI. With 7 bases removed from V and 2 bases from J, the gap between germline ends came to 17 bases. The CDR3 DNA reads TGTGCCAGCATGGCGGGGGCGCCGGAAAACACTGAAGCTTTCTTT. The encoded protein is CASMAGAPENTEAFF.

This chain joins TRBV7-2 and TRBJ1-5, with D uncertain. The V end lost 7 bases, the J end lost 2 bases, and 15 bases lay between the germline ends. CDR1 and CDR2 from the germline V gene are SGHTA and FQGNSA. There are 15 residues in the CDR3. CDR3 sequence: CASTPGPWGNQPQHF. DNA of the CDR3: TGTGCCAGCACCCCCGGCCCTTGGGGCAATCAGCCCCAGCATTTT.

This rearrangement joins TRBV28 to TRBJ2-7; 10 nucleotides line up with TRBD2. V lost 5 bases, J lost 13 bases, and 14 bases stayed unmatched. This CDR3 region has 14 residues. CDR1 is MDHEN and CDR2 is SYDVKM in the germline V gene. CDR3 sequence reads: CASSGGLAAVRKYF. The CDR3 DNA reads as TGTGCCAGCAGTGGTGGACTAGCGGCCGTCAGGAAATACTTC. The variable domain in full, with the rest retrieved from reference TRBV28 and TRBJ2-7, is DVKVTQSSRYLVKRTGEKVFLECVQDMDHENMFWYRQDPGLGLRLIYFSYDVKMKEKGDIPEGYSVSREKKERFSLILESASTNQTSMYLCASSGGLAAVRKYFGPGTRLTVT.

This sequence joins TRBV20-1 and TRBJ2-7, with no clear D. Germline assignment: CDR1 DFQATT and CDR2 SNEGSKA (reference sequence). V gave up 5 bases and J gave up 2 bases, with 7 bases separating them. The CDR3 has 11 residues. CDR3 sequence (DNA): TGCAGTGCTTTCGACCCCTACGAGCAGTACTTC. Its protein product is CSAFDPYEQYF.

The chain is built from TRBV2 and TRBJ2-3; 9 bases match TRBD1. Per the germline V gene, CDR1 is SNHLY and CDR2 is FYNNEI. The CDR3 has 14 residues. J lost 0 bases, V lost 6 bases, and 1 base had no gene match. CDR3 protein: CASSGQGSTDTQYF. CDR3 nucleotide sequence: TGTGCCAGCAGCGGACAGGGGAGCACAGATACGCAGTATTTT.

Regarding this clone: The identical CDR3 is also encoded by other nucleotide sequences in the sample. The V and J genes are TRBV5-1 and TRBJ1-3; TRBD1 matches 8 bases. Germline V CDR1 and CDR2: SGHRS, YFSETQ. V shed 3 bases and J 1 base; nucleotides not matched to a gene: 3. This CDR3 comprises 15 residues. The CDR3 sequence is CASSSQGASGNTIYF. The CDR3 DNA is TGCGCCAGCAGCTCCCAGGGGGCTTCTGGAAACACCATATATTTT.

J is TRBJ2-2 and V is TRBV6-1; D remains unclear. CDR1 is MNHNS, CDR2 SASEGT, per germline. The germline V and J ends were trimmed by 4 bases and 0 bases, with 9 bases remaining between them. This CDR3 contains 15 residues. CDR3 in amino acids: CASSAYQANTGELFF. In DNA form, the CDR3 reads TGTGCCAGCAGTGCGTACCAAGCGAACACCGGGGAGCTGTTTTTT.